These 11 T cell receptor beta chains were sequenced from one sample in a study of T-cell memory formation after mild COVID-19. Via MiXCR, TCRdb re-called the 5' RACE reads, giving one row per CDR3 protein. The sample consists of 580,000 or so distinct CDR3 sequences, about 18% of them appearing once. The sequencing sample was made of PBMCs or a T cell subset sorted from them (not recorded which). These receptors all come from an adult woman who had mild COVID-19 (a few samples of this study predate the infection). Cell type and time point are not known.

CDR3 in amino acids: CASLSGVVDEQFF. The CDR3 bases are TGTGCCAGCCTATCGGGGGTGGTCGATGAGCAGTTCTTC. The rearrangement uses TRBV12-3 or TRBV12-4 and TRBJ2-1; D may be TRBD2 (6 bases). The CDR3 has 13 residues. V lost 8 bases to trimming and J lost 8 bases, with 16 bases between them.

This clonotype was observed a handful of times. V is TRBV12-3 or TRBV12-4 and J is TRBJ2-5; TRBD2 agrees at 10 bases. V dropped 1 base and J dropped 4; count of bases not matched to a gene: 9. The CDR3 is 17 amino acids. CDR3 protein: CASSLEELAGESETQYF. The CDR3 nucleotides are TGTGCCAGCAGTTTAGAAGAGCTAGCGGGAGAATCAGAGACCCAGTACTTC.

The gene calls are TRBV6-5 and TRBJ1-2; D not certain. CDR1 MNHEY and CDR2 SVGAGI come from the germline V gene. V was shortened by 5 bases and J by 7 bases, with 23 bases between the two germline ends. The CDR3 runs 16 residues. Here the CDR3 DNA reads TGTGCCAGCAGTCTCAAGCCACATTCGCCAAGAGTTGGCTACACCTTC. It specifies CASSLKPHSPRVGYTF.

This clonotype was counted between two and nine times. The chain's CDR3 is CASSRQTSGGGTDTQYF. The CDR3 nucleotides are TGCGCCAGCAGCCGACAGACTAGCGGGGGCGGCACAGATACGCAGTATTTT. The V call is TRBV5-1, the J call TRBJ2-3, with 12 bases aligning to TRBD2. Looked up from germline, CDR1 is SGHRS and CDR2 is YFSETQ. This CDR3 spans 17 amino acids. After removal of 4 bases from V and 1 base from J, the junction contained 7 bases not matched to a gene.

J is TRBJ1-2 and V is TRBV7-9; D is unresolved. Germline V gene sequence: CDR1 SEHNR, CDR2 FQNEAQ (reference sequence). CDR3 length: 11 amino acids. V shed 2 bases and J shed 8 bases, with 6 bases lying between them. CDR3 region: CASSLMDGYTF. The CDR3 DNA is TGTGCCAGCAGCTTAATGGACGGCTACACCTTC.

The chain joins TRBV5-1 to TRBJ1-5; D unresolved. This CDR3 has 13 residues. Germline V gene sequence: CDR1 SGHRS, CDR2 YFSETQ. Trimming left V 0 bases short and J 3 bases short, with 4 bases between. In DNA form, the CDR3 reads TGCGCCAGCAGCTTGGACGCCAATCAGCCCCAGCATTTT. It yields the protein CASSLDANQPQHF.

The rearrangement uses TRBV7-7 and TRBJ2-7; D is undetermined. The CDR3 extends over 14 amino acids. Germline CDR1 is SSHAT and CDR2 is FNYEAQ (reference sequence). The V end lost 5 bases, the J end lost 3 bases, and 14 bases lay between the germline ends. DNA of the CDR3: TGTGCCAGCAGCCCCGGCCGAGATAGCTACGAGCAGTACTTC. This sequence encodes CASSPGRDSYEQYF.

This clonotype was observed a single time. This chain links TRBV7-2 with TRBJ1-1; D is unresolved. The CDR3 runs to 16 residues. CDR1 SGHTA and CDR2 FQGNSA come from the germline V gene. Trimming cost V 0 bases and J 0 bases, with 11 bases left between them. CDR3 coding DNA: TGTGCCAGCAGCTTAGCAGCACTACTTATGAACACTGAAGCTTTCTTT. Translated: CASSLAALLMNTEAFF.

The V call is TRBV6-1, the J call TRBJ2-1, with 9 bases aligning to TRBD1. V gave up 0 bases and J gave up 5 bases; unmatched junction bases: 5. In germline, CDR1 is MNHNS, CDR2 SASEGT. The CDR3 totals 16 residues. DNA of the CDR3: TGTGCCAGCAGTGAAGCGGCAGGACAGGGGAACAATGAGCAGTTCTTC. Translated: CASSEAAGQGNNEQFF.

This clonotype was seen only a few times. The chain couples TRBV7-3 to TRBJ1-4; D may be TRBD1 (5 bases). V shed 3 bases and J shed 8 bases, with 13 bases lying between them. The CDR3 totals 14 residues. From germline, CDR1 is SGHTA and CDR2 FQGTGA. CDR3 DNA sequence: TGTGCCAGCAGCTTGTCCGGGGAGGGGGAAAAACTGTTTTTT. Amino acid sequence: CASSLSGEGEKLFF.

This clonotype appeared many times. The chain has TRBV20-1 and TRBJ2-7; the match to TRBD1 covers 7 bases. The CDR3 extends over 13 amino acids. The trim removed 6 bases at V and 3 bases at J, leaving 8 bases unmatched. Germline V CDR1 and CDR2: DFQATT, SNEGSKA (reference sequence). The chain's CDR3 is CSAKQGGLYEQYF. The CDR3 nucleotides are TGCAGTGCCAAGCAAGGGGGCCTCTACGAGCAGTACTTC.